This T cell receptor (beta chain) was sequenced during a study of T cells of healthy individuals. MiXCR, applied by TCRdb to the 5' RACE reads, yields one record per CDR3 protein. This sample has about 41,000 distinct CDR3 sequences, with approximately 5% found just once. This clonotype was detected ten times or more. Trimming shortened V by 4 bases and J by 0 bases, and 7 bases separated the two germline ends. Germline loops: CDR1 LGHDT, CDR2 YNNKEL (reference sequence). The CDR3 contains 15 residues. The chain uses TRBV3-1 and TRBJ2-6; no clear D gene. This receptor was obtained from a human donor in good health. CDR3 DNA sequence: TGTGCCAGCAGCCTTGACTCCTCTGGGGCCAACGTCCTGACTTTC. Its protein product is CASSLDSSGANVLTF.